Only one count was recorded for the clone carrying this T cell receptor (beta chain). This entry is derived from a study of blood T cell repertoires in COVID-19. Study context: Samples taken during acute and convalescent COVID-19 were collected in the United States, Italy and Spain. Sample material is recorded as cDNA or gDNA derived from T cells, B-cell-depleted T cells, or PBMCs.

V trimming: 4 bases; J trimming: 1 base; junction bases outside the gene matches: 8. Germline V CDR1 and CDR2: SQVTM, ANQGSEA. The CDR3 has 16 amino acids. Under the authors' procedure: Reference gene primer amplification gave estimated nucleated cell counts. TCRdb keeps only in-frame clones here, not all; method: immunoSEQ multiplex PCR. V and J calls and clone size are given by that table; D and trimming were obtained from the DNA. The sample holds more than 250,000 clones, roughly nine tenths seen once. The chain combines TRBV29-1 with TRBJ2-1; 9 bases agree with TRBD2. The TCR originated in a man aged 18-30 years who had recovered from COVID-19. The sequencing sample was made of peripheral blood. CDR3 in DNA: TGCAGCGTTGGTGGGCTAGCGGGGACATCCTACAATGAGCAGTTCTTC. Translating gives CSVGGLAGTSYNEQFF.